Listed below are T cell receptor beta chains from one sample, sequenced in a study. TCRdb used MiXCR to reprocess the RT-PCR reads, holding one entry per CDR3 protein. The sample holds hundreds of thousands of distinct CDR3 sequences, around 14% seen once. The sample comprised memory CD4+ T cells from blood. These receptors originate from a female donor in good health, serving as a healthy control. The CDR3 runs from the conserved cysteine through the conserved F or W. A D gene is named only where the DNA matches it firmly. Clone size appears in some rows only: once, few, many, or a class for an expanded clone.

d_call,clone_size,v_call,j_call,cdr3_aa,cdr3_nt
TRBD1,many,TRBV6-5,TRBJ1-1,CASSYSGQGGTEAFF,TGTGCCAGCAGTTACTCGGGACAGGGGGGCACTGAAGCTTTCTTT
-,-,TRBV12-3/TRBV12-4,TRBJ2-2,CASITGSNTGELFF,TGTGCCAGCATAACAGGGTCGAACACCGGGGAGCTGTTTTTT
TRBD2,many,TRBV3-1,TRBJ2-5,CASSSTAGLAGGRFRETQYF,TGTGCCAGCAGCTCTACTGCCGGACTAGCGGGAGGAAGGTTTCGGGAGACCCAGTACTTC
TRBD2,-,TRBV12-3/TRBV12-4,TRBJ2-1,CASATSSGGGDEQFF,TGTGCCAGCGCCACATCTAGCGGGGGGGGCGATGAGCAGTTCTTC
TRBD2,few,TRBV20-1,TRBJ2-1,CSARGGTSGPRDGEQFF,TGCAGTGCTAGAGGTGGGACTAGCGGCCCCCGGGATGGTGAGCAGTTCTTC
-,few,TRBV7-2,TRBJ2-1,CASSLHMIVGEQFF,TGTGCCAGCAGCTTACATATGATAGTAGGGGAGCAGTTCTTC
-,-,TRBV20-1,TRBJ1-2,CSARDQSFGDYGYTF,TGCAGTGCTAGAGATCAGTCGTTCGGGGACTATGGCTACACCTTC
TRBD1,many,TRBV5-1,TRBJ1-5,CASRRDSSGQPQHF,TGCGCCAGCAGACGGGACAGCAGCGGTCAGCCCCAGCATTTT
TRBD1,few,TRBV15,TRBJ2-1,CATSRGPGQGANEQFF,TGTGCCACCAGCAGGGGCCCGGGACAGGGGGCCAATGAGCAGTTCTTC
-,many,TRBV5-4,TRBJ2-3,CASSSDTDTQYF,TGTGCCAGCAGTTCCGACACAGATACGCAGTATTTT
-,few,TRBV7-3,TRBJ1-1,CASSEMPPDTEAFF,TGTGCCAGCAGCGAAATGCCACCGGACACTGAAGCTTTCTTT
-,many,TRBV4-3,TRBJ2-7,CASSQERPSYEQYF,TGCGCCAGCAGCCAAGAAAGGCCCTCCTACGAGCAGTACTTC
-,few,TRBV24-1,TRBJ2-3,CATSLGAASSDTQYF,TGTGCCACCAGTTTGGGGGCGGCTAGCTCAGATACGCAGTATTTT
TRBD1,-,TRBV28,TRBJ1-1,CASRKPPQTGPMNTEAFF,TGTGCCAGCAGAAAACCACCGCAGACAGGGCCTATGAACACTGAAGCTTTCTTT
-,-,TRBV7-8,TRBJ2-3,CASSFDGRSTDTQYF,TGTGCCAGCAGCTTTGACGGACGAAGCACAGATACGCAGTATTTT
TRBD2,many,TRBV7-2,TRBJ2-3,CASSQLAGGRTDTQYF,TGTGCCAGCAGCCAACTAGCGGGAGGACGTACAGATACGCAGTATTTT
-,few,TRBV7-3,TRBJ1-1,CASSLNTGTGTEAFF,TGTGCCAGCAGCTTAAATACAGGGACGGGCACTGAAGCTTTCTTT
TRBD2,few,TRBV19,TRBJ2-3,CASRLAGGPTDTQYF,TGTGCCAGTCGGTTAGCGGGGGGCCCCACAGATACGCAGTATTTT
-,few,TRBV12-3/TRBV12-4,TRBJ1-1,CASTFNRGGTEAFF,TGTGCCAGCACCTTCAATCGAGGGGGAACTGAAGCTTTCTTT
-,many,TRBV6-1,TRBJ1-2,CASSELLYGGYYGYTF,TGTGCCAGCAGTGAATTGTTATACGGGGGGTACTATGGCTACACCTTC
-,few,TRBV7-2,TRBJ2-1,CASSSSLRSGSYNEQFF,TGTGCCAGCAGCTCTTCACTCCGTTCGGGCTCCTACAATGAGCAGTTCTTC
TRBD2,-,TRBV15,TRBJ2-1,CATSATRGGLAGVNEQFF,TGTGCCACCAGCGCAACCAGGGGGGGACTAGCGGGAGTCAATGAGCAGTTCTTC
TRBD1,few,TRBV5-1,TRBJ1-2,CASSLGGTGLKGYTF,TGCGCCAGCAGCTTGGGCGGGACAGGTCTGAAGGGCTACACCTTC
-,-,TRBV2,TRBJ2-7,CASSVGPWRDEQYF,TGTGCCAGCAGTGTGGGGCCCTGGAGGGACGAGCAGTACTTC
-,many,TRBV5-6,TRBJ2-7,CASTLGSEYEQYF,TGTGCCAGCACCCTCGGTAGTGAGTACGAGCAGTACTTC
-,few,TRBV4-3,TRBJ1-5,CASSQDSQGNQPQHF,TGCGCCAGCAGCCAAGATAGCCAGGGCAATCAGCCCCAGCATTTT
-,many,TRBV12-3/TRBV12-4,TRBJ1-1,CASSFLQDTEAFF,TGTGCCAGCAGTTTCTTACAGGACACTGAAGCTTTCTTT
TRBD1,-,TRBV6-5,TRBJ1-5,CASSTGQNSNQPQHF,TGTGCCAGCAGTACGGGACAGAATAGCAATCAGCCCCAGCATTTT
-,-,TRBV5-1,TRBJ2-5,CASNPNRVQETQYF,TGCGCCAGCAACCCAAACAGAGTCCAAGAGACCCAGTACTTC
-,many,TRBV7-8,TRBJ2-2,CATRPGSGELFF,TGTGCCACCCGCCCAGGGTCCGGGGAGCTGTTTTTT
-,many,TRBV10-3,TRBJ2-1,CAISEGLGTDNEQFF,TGTGCCATCAGTGAGGGGTTGGGCACTGACAATGAGCAGTTCTTC
-,-,TRBV29-1,TRBJ1-1,CSVGQAMDTEAFF,TGCAGCGTTGGGCAGGCGATGGACACTGAAGCTTTCTTT
-,many,TRBV10-3,TRBJ1-1,CAISAGGAITEAFF,TGTGCCATCAGTGCTGGGGGGGCAATCACTGAAGCTTTCTTT
TRBD1,many,TRBV20-1,TRBJ1-5,CSARRTVPGGYSNQPQHF,TGCAGTGCTAGGAGGACAGTCCCAGGGGGGTATAGCAATCAGCCCCAGCATTTT
TRBD2,-,TRBV12-3/TRBV12-4,TRBJ2-7,CASSLGEGSYEQYF,TGTGCCAGCAGTTTAGGGGAGGGGTCCTACGAGCAGTACTTC
-,-,TRBV5-1,TRBJ1-3,CASSLGSTSGNTIYF,TGCGCCAGCAGCCTCGGGAGTACTTCAGGAAACACCATATATTTT
TRBD1,few,TRBV12-3/TRBV12-4,TRBJ1-4,CASSPGQAANEKLFF,TGTGCCAGCAGTCCGGGACAGGCCGCGAATGAAAAACTGTTTTTT
-,many,TRBV20-1,TRBJ2-5,CSANHVDDETQYF,TGCAGTGCCAACCATGTCGACGATGAGACCCAGTACTTC
-,once,TRBV18,TRBJ1-1,CASSPRPGVNTEAFF,TGTGCCAGCTCACCTCGTCCGGGGGTGAACACTGAAGCTTTCTTT
-,-,TRBV12-3/TRBV12-4,TRBJ2-3,CASRSPGWTSTDTQYF,TGTGCCAGCAGGTCCCCGGGGTGGACTAGCACAGATACGCAGTATTTT
TRBD2,-,TRBV6-2/TRBV6-3,TRBJ2-3,CARPGTSGNNTDTQYF,TGTGCCAGGCCCGGGACTAGCGGGAACAATACAGATACGCAGTATTTT
-,few,TRBV5-6,TRBJ2-2,CASIRRGRGTGELFF,TGTGCCAGCATTCGGAGGGGGAGGGGCACCGGGGAGCTGTTTTTT
-,few,TRBV28,TRBJ2-1,CASSLRYVVNEQFF,TGTGCCAGCAGTTTACGATACGTTGTGAATGAGCAGTTCTTC
TRBD1,many,TRBV20-1,TRBJ2-7,CSARPGQGYEQYF,TGCAGTGCTAGACCGGGACAGGGCTACGAGCAGTACTTC
-,many,TRBV7-2,TRBJ1-4,CASSRTVGQGNEKLFF,TGTGCCAGCAGCCGAACTGTCGGCCAGGGAAACGAAAAACTGTTTTTT
TRBD2,few,TRBV2,TRBJ2-7,CASMWEGEQYF,TGTGCCAGCATGTGGGAGGGCGAGCAGTACTTC
TRBD2,many,TRBV29-1,TRBJ2-1,CSAPGGTGRGEQFF,TGCAGCGCTCCGGGCGGGACGGGGAGGGGTGAGCAGTTCTTC
TRBD2,few,TRBV15,TRBJ2-3,CATSSQLAGGKDTQYF,TGTGCCACCAGCAGTCAACTAGCGGGAGGAAAAGATACGCAGTATTTT
TRBD1,-,TRBV7-9,TRBJ2-5,CASSWLQGAKETQYF,TGTGCCAGCAGCTGGTTACAGGGGGCTAAAGAGACCCAGTACTTC
TRBD2,few,TRBV7-2,TRBJ2-3,CASRPRLASPDTQYF,TGTGCCAGCAGACCTCGACTAGCCTCCCCAGATACGCAGTATTTT